These 27 T cell receptor beta chains were sequenced from one sample in a study of blood T cell repertoires in COVID-19. Assay used: immunoSEQ multiplex PCR; TCRdb lists only in-frame clones, some missing. The sample consists of roughly 250,000 clones, 88% of them appearing once. Sequencing was done on a sample of peripheral blood. The receptor set was obtained from a woman between 40 and 55 years old who had recovered from COVID-19.

The rearrangement links TRBV6-5 to TRBJ2-7; TRBD2 is a possible D gene (7 bases). Germline CDR1 reads MNHEY; CDR2 reads SVGAGI. The CDR3 length is 13 residues. Trimming stripped 8 bases from V and 7 bases from J, with 18 bases between. The CDR3, as DNA: TGTGCCAGCGCTGAGGGGGGGGCTGGGGAGCAGTACTTC. Protein: CASAEGGAGEQYF.

V is TRBV5-6 and J is TRBJ1-1; possible D gene TRBD1, 6 bases. The germline CDR1 and CDR2 sequences are SGHDT and YYEEEE. V gave up 4 bases and J gave up 5 bases, with 9 bases separating them. The CDR3 is 12 residues long. The CDR3 reads CASSPDRTEAFF. Written as DNA, the CDR3 is TGTGCCAGCAGCCCGGACAGAACTGAAGCTTTCTTT.

This clone was picked up one time. The J gene is TRBJ2-1, the V gene TRBV7-8; 15 bases are a match to TRBD2. Germline lookup yields CDR1 SGHVS and CDR2 FQNEAQ. This CDR3 contains 15 residues. J was trimmed by 10 bases and V by 5 bases; bases with no gene match: 6. As DNA, the CDR3 is TGTGCCAGCAGCCCAGCCGGACTAGCGGGAGGGGAGCAGTTCTTC. It translates to CASSPAGLAGGEQFF.

The chain carries TRBV7-2 and TRBJ2-7; the match to TRBD1 covers 8 bases. V shed 5 bases, J shed 2 bases, and the junction held 8 bases outside the gene matches. The length of the CDR3 is 15 residues. Germline V gives CDR1 SGHTA, CDR2 FQGNSA. CDR3: CASSPTAQGAYEQYF. CDR3 DNA sequence: TGTGCCAGCAGCCCGACTGCACAGGGGGCCTACGAGCAGTACTTC.

The V and J genes are TRBV6-5 and TRBJ1-1; D is possibly TRBD1 (6 bases). The V gene's germline CDR1 is MNHEY and CDR2 SVGAGI. The CDR3 sequence is 13 residues long. Trimming stripped 11 bases from V and 3 bases from J, with 16 bases between. CDR3 protein: CALSAGDHTEAFF. In DNA, the CDR3 is TGTGCCCTCTCTGCAGGGGATCACACTGAAGCTTTCTTT.

This clone was recorded once. The chain carries TRBV7-2 and TRBJ2-1; D may be TRBD2 (6 bases). V lost 4 bases to trimming and J lost 2 bases, with 15 bases between them. The CDR3 is 16 residues long. The germline V gene has CDR1 SGHTA and CDR2 FQGNSA. CDR3: CASSSTGTLPYNEQFF. The CDR3 DNA is TGTGCCAGCAGCTCCACTGGGACTCTTCCCTACAATGAGCAGTTCTTC.

The chain couples TRBV11-3 to TRBJ2-1; TRBD2 matches at 10 bases. The CDR3 consists of 15 residues. CDR1 SGHNT and CDR2 YENEEA come from the germline V gene. Trimming at V came to 5 bases and at J to 4 bases, leaving 5 bases not matched to a gene. The CDR3 loop is CASSALAGLYNEQFF. The CDR3 DNA reads as TGTGCCAGCAGCGCACTAGCGGGGCTTTACAATGAGCAGTTCTTC.

The chain employs TRBV18 and TRBJ2-3, with TRBD2 identical over 7 bases. Germline trimming cut 3 bases from V and 6 bases from J; bases unmatched to any gene: 12. This CDR3 is 16 amino acids long. In germline, CDR1 is KGHSH, CDR2 LQKENI. CDR3 region: CASSPDLAGERDTQYF. For the CDR3, the DNA is TGTGCCAGCTCACCCGATTTGGCGGGGGAAAGGGATACGCAGTATTTT.

The rearrangement uses TRBV7-2 and TRBJ1-1; D is perhaps TRBD1 (5 bases). V was clipped by 5 bases and J by 10 bases, with 14 bases between them. Per the germline V gene, CDR1 is SGHTA and CDR2 is FQGNSA. The CDR3 has 12 amino acids. The CDR3 nucleotides are TGTGCCAGCAGCGCCCCCTGGGGGGGAGCTTTCTTT. It encodes CASSAPWGGAFF.

The CDR3 region has the DNA TGTGCCAGCAGTCCTCCTTATGGCTACACCTTC. Translation gives CASSPPYGYTF. This chain joins TRBV12-3 or TRBV12-4 and TRBJ1-2; D ambiguous. Trimming removed 5 bases at V and 5 bases at J, with 6 bases between. The CDR3 spans 11 residues.

V and J are TRBV30 and TRBJ2-2; D call uncertain. Germline V gene lookup returns CDR1 GTSNPN and CDR2 SVGIG (reference sequence). Trimming cost V 4 bases and J 7 bases, with 7 bases left between them. The CDR3 contains 11 residues. In nucleotides, the CDR3 is TGTGCCTGGAAGTGGAGCGGGGAGCTGTTTTTT. As protein: CAWKWSGELFF. Full variable domain (rest looked up from reference TRBV30 and TRBJ2-2): SQTIHQWPATLVQPVGSPLSLECTVEGTSNPNLYWYRQAAGRGLQLLFYSVGIGQISSEVPQNLSASRPQDRQFILSSKKLLLSDSGFYLCAWKWSGELFFGEGSRLTVL.

The rearrangement uses TRBV10-3 and TRBJ1-2, with 10 nucleotides matching TRBD1. Trimming removed 7 bases from V and 5 bases from J; junction bases left unmatched: 10. CDR3 length equals 15 residues. Germline V gives CDR1 ENHRY, CDR2 SYGVKD. Written as DNA, the CDR3 is TGTGCCATCACCAACGGGGGGACAGGGGTATATGGCTACACCTTC. As protein: CAITNGGTGVYGYTF.

V and J are TRBV14 and TRBJ1-1, with D possibly being TRBD1 (5 bases). There are 16 residues in the CDR3. V gave up 8 bases and J gave up 1 base, with 20 bases separating them. Germline V gene sequence: CDR1 SGHDN, CDR2 FVKESK. This CDR3 is CASRPGGPGSNTEAFF. CDR3 DNA sequence: TGTGCCAGCCGACCCGGGGGACCCGGATCGAACACTGAAGCTTTCTTT.

The V and J genes are TRBV3-1 (or the pseudogene TRBV3-2) and TRBJ1-1; D unclear. The ends were cut back, 1 base at V and 6 bases at J, with 6 bases in the middle. The CDR3 is made up of 12 amino acids. Germline lookup yields CDR1 LGHDT and CDR2 YNNKEL (reference sequence). The CDR3 nucleotides are TGTGCCAGCAGCCAAGCCCCCGCTGAAGCTTTCTTT. Its translation is CASSQAPAEAFF.

The rearrangement uses TRBV12-3 or TRBV12-4 and TRBJ1-1; D remains ambiguous. The CDR3 has 13 amino acids. Trimming removed 1 base at V and 1 base at J, with 4 bases between. The CDR3 DNA reads TGTGCCAGCAGTTTAGGGCCGAACACTGAAGCTTTCTTT. Its translation: CASSLGPNTEAFF.

In the case of this clone: Other DNA sequences in the same sample also yield this CDR3. This sequence joins TRBV6-5 and TRBJ1-1, with a weak D call TRBD1 (6 bases). Germline V gives CDR1 MNHEY, CDR2 SVGAGI. The CDR3 sequence is 12 residues long. The ends were cut back, 2 bases at V and 6 bases at J, with 7 bases in the middle. CDR3 sequence reads: CASSYGGAEAFF. The CDR3 DNA is TGTGCCAGCAGTTACGGGGGCGCTGAAGCTTTCTTT.

The rearrangement uses TRBV29-1 and TRBJ1-2; D may be TRBD1 (5 bases). This CDR3 region has 13 residues. Germline V gene data show CDR1 as SQVTM and CDR2 as ANQGSEA. V was clipped by 3 bases and J by 4 bases, with 12 bases between them. The CDR3: CSVEGEGFYGYTF. In nucleotides, the CDR3 is TGCAGCGTTGAGGGGGAGGGATTCTATGGCTACACCTTC.

The chain combines TRBV6-4 with TRBJ2-7; a weak D match, TRBD1 (6 bases). The V end lost 4 bases, the J end lost 6 bases, and 16 bases lay between the germline ends. Germline lookup yields CDR1 MRHNA and CDR2 SNTAGT. The CDR3 spans 14 residues. The CDR3 nucleotides are TGTGCCAGCAGTGTTGGGGGCGCAGCCGGCGAGCAGTACTTC. Protein sequence: CASSVGGAAGEQYF.

This clone appeared once. J is TRBJ1-2 and V is TRBV29-1, with D maybe TRBD1 (5 bases). CDR1 and CDR2 from the germline V gene are SQVTM and ANQGSEA. V was clipped by 6 bases and J by 0 bases, with 20 bases between them. CDR3 length: 16 amino acids. CDR3 loop: CSVMRASDTSNYGYTF. DNA of the CDR3: TGCAGCGTGATGCGAGCCTCGGACACATCTAACTATGGCTACACCTTC. Filled out from reference TRBV29-1 and TRBJ1-2, the complete variable domain reads SAVISQKPSRDICQRGTSLTIQCQVDSQVTMMFWYRQQPGQSLTLIATANQGSEATYESGFVIDKFPISRPNLTFSTLTVSNMSPEDSSIYLCSVMRASDTSNYGYTFGSGTRLTVV.

The rearrangement links TRBV5-4 to TRBJ1-5; 9 bases agree with TRBD1. Unmatched junction bases numbered 6, after V lost 4 bases and J lost 4 bases. This CDR3 is 15 amino acids long. Germline loops: CDR1 SGHNT, CDR2 YYREEE (reference sequence). CDR3 amino acids: CASSPGTGPNQPQHF. The CDR3 nucleotides read TGTGCCAGCAGCCCCGGGACAGGGCCAAATCAGCCCCAGCATTTT. The variable domain in full, with the rest retrieved from reference TRBV5-4 and TRBJ1-5, is ETGVTQSPTHLIKTRGQQVTLRCSSQSGHNTVSWYQQALGQGPQFIFQYYREEENGRGNFPPRFSGLQFPNYSSELNVNALELDDSALYLCASSPGTGPNQPQHFGDGTRLSIL.

This clone was counted a single time. This chain joins TRBV4-1 and TRBJ1-4; 7 bases agree with TRBD1. Germline-derived CDR1 and CDR2 are MGHRA and YSYEKL. The ends lost 4 bases at V and 9 bases at J; junction bases unmatched: 5. CDR3 length equals 13 residues. In nucleotides, the CDR3 is TGCGCCAGCAGCCCCACGGGACAGAAAAAACTGTTTTTT. This sequence encodes CASSPTGQKKLFF.

The table lists this clone with a few counts. The J gene is TRBJ2-7, the V gene TRBV7-8; 7 nucleotides line up with TRBD2. Trimming removed 0 bases from V and 0 bases from J; junction bases left unmatched: 5. There are 16 residues in the CDR3. From germline, CDR1 is SGHVS and CDR2 FQNEAQ. CDR3 protein: CASSLAGGRSSYEQYF. CDR3 DNA: TGTGCCAGCAGCTTAGCGGGCGGGAGAAGCTCCTACGAGCAGTACTTC.

The chain employs TRBV19 and TRBJ1-1; D ambiguous. Germline V gene lookup returns CDR1 LNHDA and CDR2 SQIVND (reference sequence). The CDR3 is made up of 13 amino acids. The V gene lost 3 bases and the J gene lost 7 bases, with 12 bases spanning the gap. The CDR3 loop reads CASSIRDLGEAFF. CDR3 nucleotide sequence: TGTGCCAGTAGTATTCGGGATCTGGGTGAAGCTTTCTTT.

The rearrangement joins TRBV28 to TRBJ1-2; 8 bases align to TRBD1. The germline V gene encodes CDR1 MDHEN and CDR2 SYDVKM. The CDR3 runs 13 residues. With 6 bases clipped from V and 4 bases from J, the junction kept 4 bases outside the gene matches. CDR3 sequence (DNA): TGTGCCAGCAGAACTACAGGGGGCTATGGCTACACCTTC. It yields the protein CASRTTGGYGYTF.

In nucleotides, the CDR3 is TGTGCCAGTAGTAATTTCATCGGGTCCAATCAGCCCCAGCATTTT. Translating it yields CASSNFIGSNQPQHF. The chain couples TRBV19 to TRBJ1-5; D uncertain. The CDR3 spans 15 residues. CDR1 and CDR2 (germline): LNHDA, SQIVND (reference sequence). V gave up 4 bases and J gave up 3 bases, with 13 bases separating them.

The V gene is TRBV5-1, the J gene TRBJ2-3, with D possibly being TRBD2 (5 bases). V was trimmed by 2 bases and J by 1 base, leaving 5 bases between them. Germline lookup yields CDR1 SGHRS and CDR2 YFSETQ. The CDR3 is 13 amino acids. In nucleotides, the CDR3 is TGCGCCAGCAGCTTCGGGGGCACAGATACGCAGTATTTT. Its translation: CASSFGGTDTQYF.

The chain couples TRBV9 to TRBJ2-3, with 11 positions matching TRBD2. Trimming cost V 3 bases and J 0 bases; bases outside gene matches: 6. The CDR3 is 17 amino acids. The germline V gene encodes CDR1 SGDLS and CDR2 YYNGEE. This CDR3 reads CASSAGLAGSSTDTQYF. The CDR3 nucleotides are TGTGCCAGCAGCGCCGGACTAGCGGGCTCTAGCACAGATACGCAGTATTTT.